These T cell receptor beta chains were read from a single sample in a study of blood T cell repertoires in COVID-19. Profiled with immunoSEQ multiplex PCR; TCRdb holds only in-frame clones, not every one. The sample lists about 150,000 clones, about 89% occurring once. The specimen sequenced was peripheral blood. Source of these receptors: a middle-aged man with acute or convalescent COVID-19. The CDR3 runs from the conserved cysteine through the conserved F or W.

TRBV5-1 CASSREADYNEQFF
TRBV25-1 CASSESGSIYEQYF
TRBV4-2 CASSQGQGAGNEQFF
TRBV27 CASSLRTGFEQYF
TRBV3-1/TRBV3-2 CASSRRTGGFTEAFF
TRBV7-9 CASSLSQSTDTQYF
TRBV5-1 CASSSTGGNTEAFF
TRBV19 CASSTTGDYGYTF
TRBV2 CASSEKLAGVDYEQYF
TRBV5-5 CASSRESSPRPNQPQHF
TRBV9 CASRSDRDNYGYTF
TRBV24-1 CATSAAGTGDEKLFF
TRBV2 CASSPDTQRSNYGYTF
TRBV9 CASSPTGGGTDTQYF
TRBV7-6 CASSGGGQITGELFF
TRBV7-2 CASSLKPGGETQYF
TRBV27 CASSRGLAGGSGDTQYF
TRBV24-1 CATSDRLAGADTQYF
TRBV7-2 CASKRTGGRDQPQHF
TRBV20-1 CSASVIEAFF
TRBV19 CASSQHRGNTGELFF
TRBV6-5 CASSSTGRYSNQPQHF
TRBV27 CASSPSSTGYAYGYTF
TRBV19 CASGGTSGGYPRGELFF
TRBV4-2 CASSQEGWSRGLKNSPLHF
TRBV7-9 CASSFDRPLDEQFF
TRBV20-1 CSARAGTFLYF
TRBV5-1 CASSSGQGEGYGYTF
TRBV7-2 CASSFRQEDEKLFF
TRBV15 CATSREGGDGAYEQYF